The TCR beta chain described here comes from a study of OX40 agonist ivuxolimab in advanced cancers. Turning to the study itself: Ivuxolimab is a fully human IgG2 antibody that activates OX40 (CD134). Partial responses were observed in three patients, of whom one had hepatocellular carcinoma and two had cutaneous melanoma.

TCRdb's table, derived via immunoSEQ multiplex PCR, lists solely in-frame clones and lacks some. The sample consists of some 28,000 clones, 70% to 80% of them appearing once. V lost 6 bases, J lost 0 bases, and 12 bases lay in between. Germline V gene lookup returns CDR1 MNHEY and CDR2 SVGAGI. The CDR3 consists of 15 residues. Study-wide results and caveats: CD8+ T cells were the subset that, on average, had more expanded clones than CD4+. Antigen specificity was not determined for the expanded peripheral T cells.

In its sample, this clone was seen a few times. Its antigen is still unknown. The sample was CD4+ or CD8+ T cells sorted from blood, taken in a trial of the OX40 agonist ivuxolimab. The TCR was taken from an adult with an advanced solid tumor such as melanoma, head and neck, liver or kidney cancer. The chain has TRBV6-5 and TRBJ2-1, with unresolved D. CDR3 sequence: CASRAGPNSYNEQFF. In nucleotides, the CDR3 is TGTGCCAGCAGAGCTGGACCCAACTCCTACAATGAGCAGTTCTTC.